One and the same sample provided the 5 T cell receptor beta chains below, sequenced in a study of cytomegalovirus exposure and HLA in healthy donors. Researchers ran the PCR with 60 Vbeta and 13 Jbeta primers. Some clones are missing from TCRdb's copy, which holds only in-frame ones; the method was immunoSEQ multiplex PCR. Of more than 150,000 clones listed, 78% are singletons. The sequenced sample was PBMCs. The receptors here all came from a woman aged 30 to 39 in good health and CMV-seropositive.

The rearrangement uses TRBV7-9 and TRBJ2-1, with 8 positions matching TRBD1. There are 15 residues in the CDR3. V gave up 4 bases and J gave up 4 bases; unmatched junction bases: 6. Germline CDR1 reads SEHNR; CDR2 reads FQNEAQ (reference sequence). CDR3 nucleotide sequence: TGTGCCAGCAGCTCCAGGGGGCTCTCGTACAATGAGCAGTTCTTC. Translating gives CASSSRGLSYNEQFF.

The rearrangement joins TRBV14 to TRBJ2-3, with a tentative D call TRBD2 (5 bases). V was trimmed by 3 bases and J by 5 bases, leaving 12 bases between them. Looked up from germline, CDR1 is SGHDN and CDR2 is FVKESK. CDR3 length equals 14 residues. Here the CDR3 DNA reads TGTGCCAGCAGCCAGGGCTTACTAGTAGATACGCAGTATTTT. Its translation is CASSQGLLVDTQYF.

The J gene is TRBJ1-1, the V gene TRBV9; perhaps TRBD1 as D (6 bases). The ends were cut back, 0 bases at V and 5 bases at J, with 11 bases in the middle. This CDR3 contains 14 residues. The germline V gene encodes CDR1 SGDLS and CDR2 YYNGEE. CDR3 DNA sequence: TGTGCCAGCAGCGTAGAGGGGGTGGGAACTGAAGCTTTCTTT. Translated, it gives CASSVEGVGTEAFF.

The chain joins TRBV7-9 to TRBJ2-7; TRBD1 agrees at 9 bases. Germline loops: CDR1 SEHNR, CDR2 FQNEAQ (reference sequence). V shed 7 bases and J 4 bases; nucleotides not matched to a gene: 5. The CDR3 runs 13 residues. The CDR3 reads CASNGQGSYEQYF. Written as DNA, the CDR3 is TGTGCCAGCAACGGACAGGGGAGTTACGAGCAGTACTTC.

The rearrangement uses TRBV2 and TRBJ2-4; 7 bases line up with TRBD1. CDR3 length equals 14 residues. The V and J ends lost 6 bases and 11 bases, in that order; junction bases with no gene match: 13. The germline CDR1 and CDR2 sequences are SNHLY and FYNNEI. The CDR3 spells CASSPGQIKRVQYF. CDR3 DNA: TGTGCCAGCAGCCCGGGACAGATAAAACGGGTTCAGTACTTC.